The 31 T cell receptor beta chains below all came from one sample that was sequenced in a study of blood T cell repertoires in COVID-19. The repertoire was sequenced with immunoSEQ multiplex PCR; TCRdb's copy has only in-frame clones and lacks some. The data contain 190,000 or so clones, approximately 90% of them singletons. Sequences were obtained from peripheral blood. These receptors all stem from a woman aged 25-40 years with acute or convalescent COVID-19.

This clone was detected only a few times. This chain uses TRBV30 with TRBJ2-2; D is possibly TRBD2 (6 bases). Trimming removed 5 bases from V and 0 bases from J, with 19 bases in between. There are 17 residues in the CDR3. CDR1 GTSNPN and CDR2 SVGIG come from the germline V gene (reference sequence). CDR3 loop: CAWVPWRSGANTGELFF. In nucleotides, the CDR3 is TGTGCCTGGGTGCCCTGGAGATCGGGGGCGAACACCGGGGAGCTGTTTTTT.

As concerns this clone: Other DNA sequences in this sample translate to the same CDR3. The chain is built from TRBV7-9 and TRBJ1-1; D call uncertain. There are 12 residues in the CDR3. CDR1 is SEHNR, CDR2 FQNEAQ, per germline (reference sequence). V shed 2 bases and J shed 4 bases, with 5 bases lying between them. DNA for the CDR3: TGTGCCAGCAGCTTACGGGGCACTGAAGCTTTCTTT. This gives the protein CASSLRGTEAFF.

The rearrangement links TRBV15 to TRBJ1-2, with D unclear. CDR3 size: 14 residues. Per the germline V gene, CDR1 is LNHNV and CDR2 is YYDKDF (reference sequence). Trimming took 0 bases from V and 5 from J, leaving 10 bases between them. CDR3 residues: CATSRDRGLYGYTF. The CDR3, as DNA: TGTGCCACCAGCAGAGATAGAGGTCTATATGGCTACACCTTC.

This clone came up a few times. The genes are TRBV7-9 and TRBJ2-1, with a weak D call TRBD2 (6 bases). From germline, CDR1 is SEHNR and CDR2 FQNEAQ (reference sequence). The CDR3 sequence is 13 residues long. The ends were cut back, 2 bases at V and 9 bases at J, with 11 bases in the middle. This chain's CDR3 is CASSLLREGEQFF. The CDR3 DNA follows: TGTGCCAGCAGCTTATTGCGGGAAGGTGAGCAGTTCTTC.

This chain joins TRBV24-1 and TRBJ2-5, with D tentatively TRBD1 (5 bases). V was pared by 3 bases and J by 4 bases, with 11 bases between. The CDR3 is 14 amino acids. Germline V gene sequence: CDR1 KGHDR, CDR2 SFDVKD. CDR3 protein: CATSDPTQAETQYF. The CDR3 DNA follows: TGTGCCACCAGTGATCCCACACAGGCAGAGACCCAGTACTTC.

This rearrangement joins TRBV30 to TRBJ2-5, with TRBD2 matching 10 bases. The germline CDR1 and CDR2 sequences are GTSNPN and SVGIG (reference sequence). This CDR3 region has 17 residues. The J segment lost 5 bases and the V segment lost 4 bases, leaving 16 bases of the junction unmatched. The chain's CDR3 is CAWNPFLAGAMSETQYF. The CDR3 region has the DNA TGTGCCTGGAACCCGTTTCTAGCGGGAGCGATGTCGGAGACCCAGTACTTC.

Notes on this clone: Other DNA sequences from this sample encode an identical CDR3 as well. For the CDR3, the DNA is TGCGCCAGCAGCTTGGGGACTAGCGGCAATGAGCAGTTCTTC. It codes for CASSLGTSGNEQFF. The V call is TRBV5-1, the J call TRBJ2-1; 10 bases line up with TRBD2. With 0 bases clipped from V and 6 bases from J, the junction kept 0 bases outside the gene matches. Per the germline V gene, CDR1 is SGHRS and CDR2 is YFSETQ. The CDR3 loop spans 14 amino acids.

V usage is TRBV2 and J usage is TRBJ1-5, with D perhaps TRBD1 (5 bases). Trimming took off 5 bases at V and 5 bases at J, with 13 bases between the two ends. The germline V gene encodes CDR1 SNHLY and CDR2 FYNNEI. The CDR3 is 14 residues long. For the CDR3, the DNA is TGTGCCAGCAGTACTTTGGACACCTATCAGCCCCAGCATTTT. This gives the protein CASSTLDTYQPQHF.

The rearrangement joins TRBV19 to TRBJ2-1; 8 nucleotides align to TRBD1. This CDR3 contains 15 residues. The V and J ends lost 1 base and 8 bases, in that order; junction bases with no gene match: 7. Germline V gene data show CDR1 as LNHDA and CDR2 as SQIVND (reference sequence). CDR3 amino acids: CASSIGGAQGDEQFF. CDR3 bases: TGTGCCAGTAGTATAGGGGGGGCACAGGGGGATGAGCAGTTCTTC.

The chain carries TRBV2 and TRBJ2-7; 13 nucleotides align to TRBD2. V was clipped by 8 bases and J by 6 bases; unmatched bases: 7. The CDR3 consists of 14 residues. Looked up from germline, CDR1 is SNHLY and CDR2 is FYNNEI. This CDR3 is CASLWTSGSSEQYF. The DNA of the CDR3 is TGTGCCAGCCTTTGGACTAGCGGGAGTAGCGAGCAGTACTTC. Using reference TRBV2 and TRBJ2-7 for the parts outside the CDR3, the full variable domain is EPEVTQTPSHQVTQMGQEVILRCVPISNHLYFYWYRQILGQKVEFLVSFYNNEISEKSEIFDDQFSVERPDGSNFTLKIRSTKLEDSAMYFCASLWTSGSSEQYFGPGTRLTVT.

V is TRBV10-3 and J is TRBJ2-2; 8 bases align to TRBD2. Germline CDR1 reads ENHRY; CDR2 reads SYGVKD. Trimming at V came to 2 bases and at J to 3 bases, leaving 8 bases not matched to a gene. This CDR3 contains 17 residues. CDR3 DNA: TGTGCCATCAGTGAGCTGTCGGGGACTAGGGACACCGGGGAGCTGTTTTTT. Protein product: CAISELSGTRDTGELFF.

The rearrangement links TRBV13 to TRBJ2-7; the D gene is possibly TRBD2 (5 bases). Looked up from germline, CDR1 is PRHDT and CDR2 is FYEKMQ (reference sequence). The V end was cut by 1 base, the J end by 0 bases, with 7 bases between. The CDR3 covers 14 residues. CDR3 amino acids: CASSLVTSSYEQYF. CDR3 nucleotides: TGTGCCAGCAGCTTAGTTACTAGCTCCTACGAGCAGTACTTC.

The chain carries TRBV6-5 and TRBJ1-1; D remains unclear. The V gene lost 5 bases and the J gene lost 4 bases, with 5 bases spanning the gap. The germline V gene encodes CDR1 MNHEY and CDR2 SVGAGI. The CDR3 length is 11 residues. Here the CDR3 reads CASSHFTEAFF. CDR3 in DNA: TGTGCCAGCAGTCATTTCACTGAAGCTTTCTTT.

This clone appeared a single time. CDR3 in DNA: TGTGCCAGCAGCTTGTCCTACCGGACAGGGAACACTGAAGCTTTCTTT. Its protein is CASSLSYRTGNTEAFF. The V gene is TRBV7-2, the J gene TRBJ1-1; TRBD1 matches at 7 bases. The CDR3 length is 16 residues. V lost 3 bases to trimming and J lost 1 base; unmatched junction nucleotides: 8. Germline V CDR1 and CDR2: SGHTA, FQGNSA.

The genes are TRBV11-3 and TRBJ2-5, with D possibly matching TRBD1 (6 bases). V dropped 5 bases and J dropped 3 bases, with 13 bases sitting between them. Per germline, CDR1 SGHNT and CDR2 YENEEA. This CDR3 is built from 14 residues. The CDR3 region is CASSPFEGEETQYF. The CDR3 DNA is TGTGCCAGCAGCCCCTTCGAGGGGGAAGAGACCCAGTACTTC.

V usage is TRBV3-1 (or the pseudogene TRBV3-2) and J usage is TRBJ2-7, with D possibly being TRBD1 (5 bases). CDR1 and CDR2 from the germline V gene are LGHDT and YNNKEL (reference sequence). The length of the CDR3 is 13 residues. V was clipped by 3 bases and J by 2 bases, with 8 bases between them. The CDR3 loop reads CASSHRGAYEQYF. DNA for the CDR3: TGTGCCAGCAGCCATAGGGGTGCCTACGAGCAGTACTTC.

V is TRBV28 and J is TRBJ1-2; 12 bases match TRBD1. This CDR3 has 16 residues. Germline V CDR1 and CDR2: MDHEN, SYDVKM. The V gene end was trimmed by 2 bases and the J gene end by 7 bases; junction bases not matched to a gene: 8. The DNA for the CDR3 is TGTGCCAGCAGTTTACAGGAGGGGACAGGGGGCAGTGGCTACACCTTC. It is translated as CASSLQEGTGGSGYTF.

This chain joins TRBV7-8 and TRBJ2-7; D is possibly TRBD1 (6 bases). This CDR3 has 13 amino acids. The V end lost 4 bases, the J end lost 7 bases, and 14 bases lay between the germline ends. Germline V gene lookup returns CDR1 SGHVS and CDR2 FQNEAQ. The DNA of the CDR3 is TGTGCCAGCAGCTCCAGGGGTTCGGTGGAGCAGTACTTC. Amino acid sequence: CASSSRGSVEQYF.

The chain couples TRBV20-1 to TRBJ1-5, with D possibly TRBD1 on 5 matching bases. Germline assignment: CDR1 DFQATT and CDR2 SNEGSKA (reference sequence). V lost 3 bases, J lost 7 bases, and 13 bases lay in between. This CDR3 has 13 amino acids. The CDR3 protein is CSASLQGGQPQHF. The CDR3 DNA reads as TGCAGTGCTAGTCTGCAGGGAGGACAGCCCCAGCATTTT.

The chain couples TRBV10-3 to TRBJ2-3, with unresolved D. In germline, CDR1 is ENHRY, CDR2 SYGVKD. This CDR3 contains 14 residues. Trimming shortened V by 3 bases and J by 0 bases, and 7 bases separated the two germline ends. CDR3 region: CAISESPSTDTQYF. CDR3 in DNA: TGTGCCATCAGTGAAAGCCCTAGCACAGATACGCAGTATTTT.

J is TRBJ1-2 and V is TRBV30; D is unclear. Trimming shortened V by 3 bases and J by 0 bases, and 8 bases separated the two germline ends. Germline V gene sequence: CDR1 GTSNPN, CDR2 SVGIG (reference sequence). The CDR3 is 13 residues long. As DNA, the CDR3 is TGTGCCTGGAGCGCCAGTCCTAACTATGGCTACACCTTC. Translated, it gives CAWSASPNYGYTF.

The chain combines TRBV11-2 with TRBJ1-5, with D uncertain. Germline CDR1 and CDR2: SGHAT and FQNNGV. CDR3 length: 12 residues. Trimming pared 8 bases from V and 2 bases from J, leaving 7 bases between. The CDR3 DNA follows: TGTGCCAGCTCGGTGGGCAATCAGCCCCAGCATTTT. Translation: CASSVGNQPQHF. The complete variable domain, with remaining parts taken from reference TRBV11-2 and TRBJ1-5, reads EAGVAQSPRYKIIEKRQSVAFWCNPISGHATLYWYQQILGQGPKLLIQFQNNGVVDDSQLPKDRFSAERLKGVDSTLKIQPAKLEDSAVYLCASSVGNQPQHFGDGTRLSIL.

The CDR3 nucleotides are TGTGCCAGCAGTTTATTGGTTGGGGGGGAACCCTACGAGCAGTACTTC. Amino acid sequence: CASSLLVGGEPYEQYF. The rearrangement joins TRBV27 to TRBJ2-7; the match to TRBD2 covers 7 bases. Germline CDR1 is MNHEY and CDR2 is SMNVEV (reference sequence). V shed 1 base, J shed 2 bases, and the junction held 8 bases outside the gene matches. This CDR3 has 16 amino acids.

V usage is TRBV11-2 and J usage is TRBJ1-2; a weak D match, TRBD1 (5 bases). Germline CDR1 is SGHAT and CDR2 is FQNNGV. The V gene lost 5 bases and the J gene lost 8 bases, with 15 bases spanning the gap. This CDR3 region has 13 residues. DNA for the CDR3: TGTGCCAGCAGCCTCACAGGAATCGACGGCTACACCTTC. Its protein product is CASSLTGIDGYTF.

The V call is TRBV6-6, the J call TRBJ2-7; 7 bases are a match to TRBD2. CDR3 length: 14 residues. Germline V lookup: CDR1 MNHNY, CDR2 SVGAGI (reference sequence). V shed 5 bases and J 2 bases; nucleotides not matched to a gene: 6. CDR3 loop: CASSPSGETYEQYF. CDR3 nucleotide sequence: TGTGCCAGCAGTCCTAGCGGTGAGACCTACGAGCAGTACTTC.

This sequence joins TRBV28 and TRBJ1-4; no firm D call. The V end was cut by 5 bases, the J end by 7 bases, with 17 bases between. This CDR3 contains 15 residues. Germline-derived CDR1 and CDR2 are MDHEN and SYDVKM. The DNA for the CDR3 is TGTGCCAGCAGTAGCCCGGGTCGCGAGGTTGAAAAACTGTTTTTT. It specifies CASSSPGREVEKLFF.

The chain links TRBV15 to TRBJ2-1, with 12 bases aligning to TRBD2. Unmatched junction bases numbered 6, after V lost 0 bases and J lost 9 bases. Germline values: CDR1 LNHNV, CDR2 YYDKDF (reference sequence). The length of the CDR3 is 16 residues. The CDR3 nucleotides read TGTGCCACCAGCAGAGATCGGACTAGCGGGATCGGTGAGCAGTTCTTC. This codes for CATSRDRTSGIGEQFF.

In regard to this clone: The same CDR3 can be traced to other DNA sequences in this sample. The rearrangement links TRBV12-3 or TRBV12-4 to TRBJ1-5; no clear D. Trimming pared 2 bases from V and 6 bases from J, leaving 8 bases between. This CDR3 is 13 amino acids long. This CDR3 is CASSLLEAQPQHF. CDR3 DNA: TGTGCCAGCAGTTTACTCGAAGCTCAGCCCCAGCATTTT.

The chain couples TRBV3-1 (or the pseudogene TRBV3-2) to TRBJ1-1, with 7 bases matching TRBD1. CDR1 and CDR2 (germline): LGHDT, YNNKEL (reference sequence). There are 15 residues in the CDR3. Trimming cost V 1 base and J 3 bases; bases outside gene matches: 5. In DNA form, the CDR3 reads TGTGCCAGCAGCCAAGGGCCTGACAGGGACACTGAAGCTTTCTTT. Translation gives CASSQGPDRDTEAFF.

The rearrangement uses TRBV11-3 and TRBJ2-7; a weak D match, TRBD1 (7 bases). The CDR3 length is 13 residues. The V end lost 2 bases, the J end lost 6 bases, and 11 bases lay between the germline ends. CDR1 is SGHNT, CDR2 YENEEA, per germline. CDR3 DNA sequence: TGTGCCAGCAGCTTAAACAGGGGAGGCGAGCAGTACTTC. It translates to CASSLNRGGEQYF.

The chain combines TRBV7-5 with TRBJ1-4; TRBD1 is the table's D call and was not checked against the DNA. TRBV7-5 is a listed pseudogene. This CDR3 has 13 amino acids. DNA of the CDR3: TGTGCCAGAAGCGGACAGTTTAATGAAAAACTGTTTTTT. Residues: CARSGQFNEKLFF.